The 2 T cell receptor beta chains presented below share a single source sample, sequenced in a study of blood T cell repertoires in COVID-19 (dated by TCRdb to the early 2020s). The library was produced with the immunoSEQ multiplex PCR assay. TCRdb took over this immuneACCESS table, retaining in-frame rearrangements with V and J assigned. Such tables are incomplete; in checked studies, under half of the missing clones stem from an unresolved V gene, and the remainder is unexplained. The sample table holds about 140,000 clones, of which around 86% were seen once. The top ten hold less than 5% of the sample. Material for sequencing was peripheral blood. The receptors come from a woman over 75 with acute or convalescent COVID-19.

The chain uses TRBV10-3 and TRBJ2-3; 10 bases agree with TRBD2. V lost 10 bases and J lost 1; bases outside the gene matches: 2. The CDR3 spans 13 residues. Germline lookup yields CDR1 ENHRY and CDR2 SYGVKD. The CDR3 DNA follows: TGTGCCACTGGGACTAGCGGCACAGATACGCAGTATTTT. Protein sequence: CATGTSGTDTQYF.

The rearrangement joins TRBV4-1 to TRBJ2-1; 11 bases are a match to TRBD2. Germline CDR1 reads MGHRA; CDR2 reads YSYEKL. V was clipped by 4 bases and J by 7 bases; unmatched bases: 9. CDR3 length equals 16 residues. The chain's CDR3 is CASSPAGSGRGNEQFF. Written as DNA, the CDR3 is TGCGCCAGCAGCCCCGCCGGTAGCGGGAGGGGGAATGAGCAGTTCTTC.